The 26 T cell receptor beta chains below all came from one sample that was sequenced in a study of beta chain features in type 1 diabetes (dated by TCRdb to 2017 to 2018). The library was built by means of the immunoSEQ multiplex PCR assay. All of the isolated RNA was reverse transcribed with the High Capacity cDNA Reverse Transcription Kit, so expressed TCRB transcripts were sequenced. Imported from immuneACCESS, the table was reduced by TCRdb to in-frame sequences with V and J called. These copies leave out some clones; in studies compared against another copy, an unresolved V gene accounts for under half, and the cause of the remainder is not known. For this sample the table gives around 340,000 clones, of which about 20% were detected only once. About 0.045% of the sample goes to the ten largest clones. The sequenced sample consisted of naive CD4+ T cells from blood. The sample's cell subset or site label is to be understood as: true naive CD4+ T cells. These receptors were collected from a woman between 18 and 29 years old in good health.

V is TRBV23-1 and J is TRBJ1-3; possible D gene TRBD1, 5 bases. TRBV23-1 is an open reading frame, and its role is uncertain. The V gene lost 6 bases and the J gene lost 0 bases, with 15 bases spanning the gap. This CDR3 spans 16 amino acids. The CDR3 DNA reads TGCGCCAGCAGAAACCCGACAGATTACTCTGGAAACACCATATATTTT. Translated: CASRNPTDYSGNTIYF.

The V call is TRBV29-1, the J call TRBJ1-4, with a tentative D call TRBD1 (5 bases). The CDR3 consists of 13 residues. Trimming took off 5 bases at V and 2 bases at J, with 9 bases between the two ends. CDR1 is SQVTM, CDR2 ANQGSEA, per germline. This CDR3 is CSVTGPTNEKLFF. CDR3 in DNA: TGCAGCGTTACAGGCCCGACTAATGAAAAACTGTTTTTT.

The chain joins TRBV9 to TRBJ2-3; a possible D gene is TRBD2 (6 bases). Germline V gene sequence: CDR1 SGDLS, CDR2 YYNGEE. Trimming removed 1 base from V and 5 bases from J, with 8 bases in between. This CDR3 is 13 amino acids long. CDR3 sequence reads: CASSVPGEDTQYF. The CDR3 DNA reads TGTGCCAGCAGCGTACCGGGGGAAGATACGCAGTATTTT.

This clone was counted between two and nine times. The J gene is TRBJ2-3, the V gene TRBV11-2; possibly TRBD2 for D (5 bases). Trimming cost V 5 bases and J 2 bases, with 17 bases left between them. This CDR3 has 16 residues. Germline CDR1 and CDR2: SGHAT and FQNNGV. The CDR3 region is CASSRRTGLITDTQYF. DNA for the CDR3: TGTGCCAGCAGCCGACGTACGGGATTAATCACAGATACGCAGTATTTT.

The chain employs TRBV30 and TRBJ2-7; 13 positions agree with TRBD2. Germline lookup yields CDR1 GTSNPN and CDR2 SVGIG (reference sequence). The CDR3 spans 13 residues. The CDR3 loop is CAWSPGTSGVLRV. CDR3 nucleotides: TGTGCCTGGAGCCCCGGGACTAGCGGGGTGCTCAGGGTC.

This clone was found a few times. The genes are TRBV30 and TRBJ2-5; 10 bases match TRBD2. CDR1 and CDR2 from the germline V gene are GTSNPN and SVGIG (reference sequence). The CDR3 spans 13 residues. V trimming: 5 bases; J trimming: 5 bases; junction bases outside the gene matches: 5. The CDR3 sequence is CAWASGGYETQYF. DNA of the CDR3: TGTGCCTGGGCTAGCGGGGGTTACGAGACCCAGTACTTC.

This clone was observed a few times. The rearrangement links TRBV5-1 to TRBJ2-1, with a possible D match to TRBD2 (6 bases). The length of the CDR3 is 16 residues. The V end was cut by 4 bases, the J end by 4 bases, with 18 bases between. In germline, CDR1 is SGHRS, CDR2 YFSETQ. The CDR3 loop is CASSPGTPTYYNEQFF. The CDR3 nucleotides read TGCGCCAGCAGCCCCGGGACTCCAACATATTACAATGAGCAGTTCTTC. The variable domain in full, with the rest retrieved from reference TRBV5-1 and TRBJ2-1, is KAGVTQTPRYLIKTRGQQVTLSCSPISGHRSVSWYQQTPGQGLQFLFEYFSETQRNKGNFPGRFSGRQFSNSRSEMNVSTLELGDSALYLCASSPGTPTYYNEQFFGPGTRLTVL.

This clone was recorded a few times. The chain links TRBV30 to TRBJ2-5; weak D call: TRBD2 (5 bases). Germline CDR1 is GTSNPN and CDR2 is SVGIG (reference sequence). The CDR3 loop spans 12 amino acids. V shed 4 bases and J shed 5 bases, with 11 bases lying between them. The CDR3 loop is CAWTAGPETQYF. As DNA, the CDR3 is TGTGCCTGGACCGCGGGTCCGGAGACCCAGTACTTC.

The J gene is TRBJ2-7, the V gene TRBV29-1; TRBD2 might be the D (6 bases). V was pared by 4 bases and J by 5 bases, with 12 bases between. The CDR3 length is 12 residues. CDR1 SQVTM and CDR2 ANQGSEA come from the germline V gene. The CDR3 is CSVGDWGHEQYF. CDR3 nucleotides: TGCAGCGTTGGGGACTGGGGTCACGAGCAGTACTTC.

CDR3 region: CATSSPTSGPSGANVLTF. The DNA for the CDR3 is TGTGCCACCAGCTCTCCGACTAGCGGTCCCTCTGGGGCCAACGTCCTGACTTTC. V is TRBV15 and J is TRBJ2-6; the match to TRBD2 covers 9 bases. CDR1 and CDR2 (germline): LNHNV, YYDKDF (reference sequence). Losses at the gene ends were 5 bases for V and 0 bases for J; bases not matched to a gene: 8. The CDR3 loop spans 18 amino acids. Filled out from reference TRBV15 and TRBJ2-6, the complete variable domain reads DAMVIQNPRYQVTQFGKPVTLSCSQTLNHNVMYWYQQKSSQAPKLLFHYYDKDFNNEADTPDNFQSRRPNTSFCFLDIRSPGLGDTAMYLCATSSPTSGPSGANVLTFGAGSRLTVL.

J is TRBJ1-1 and V is TRBV30; the D gene is possibly TRBD1 (6 bases). CDR3 length: 11 residues. Germline V gene sequence: CDR1 GTSNPN, CDR2 SVGIG (reference sequence). The CDR3 region is CRGQLNTEAFF. CDR3 nucleotides: TGTCGCGGACAGTTGAACACTGAAGCTTTCTTT.

This clone was recorded a few times. The rearrangement links TRBV5-4 to TRBJ2-3, with D perhaps matching TRBD2 (5 bases). Germline V gene lookup returns CDR1 SGHNT and CDR2 YYREEE (reference sequence). The CDR3 extends over 14 amino acids. V dropped 0 bases and J dropped 0 bases, with 5 bases sitting between them. CDR3 residues: CASSLGTSTDTQYF. The CDR3 DNA reads TGTGCCAGCAGCTTGGGGACTAGCACAGATACGCAGTATTTT.

As DNA, the CDR3 is TGTGCCAGTAGTATCCGGACACCTCAACCCACTGGGGCCAACGTCCTGACTTTC. Protein sequence: CASSIRTPQPTGANVLTF. The V and J genes are TRBV19 and TRBJ2-6; TRBD1 might be the D (5 bases). From germline, CDR1 is LNHDA and CDR2 SQIVND (reference sequence). V lost 3 bases and J lost 2, with 17 bases in between. The CDR3 consists of 18 residues.

J is TRBJ2-5 and V is TRBV29-1; 15 bases line up with TRBD2. The germline V gene encodes CDR1 SQVTM and CDR2 ANQGSEA. Trimming took 2 bases from V and 5 from J; bases not matched to a gene: 12. The CDR3 has 18 amino acids. Here the CDR3 reads CSVEMGLAGGLAWETQYF. Written as DNA, the CDR3 is TGCAGCGTTGAAATGGGACTAGCGGGAGGCCTGGCATGGGAGACCCAGTACTTC.

This chain connects TRBV19 to TRBJ1-5, with 7 bases matching TRBD1. The V and J ends lost 4 bases and 6 bases, in that order; junction bases with no gene match: 9. Germline CDR1 reads LNHDA; CDR2 reads SQIVND (reference sequence). The CDR3 extends over 15 amino acids. CDR3 in amino acids: CASSREGARRQPQHF. In DNA, the CDR3 is TGTGCCAGTAGTAGAGAGGGGGCGCGGCGTCAGCCCCAGCATTTT.

This sequence joins TRBV6-1 and TRBJ1-1; D ambiguous. Germline CDR1 MNHNS, CDR2 SASEGT. This CDR3 comprises 13 residues. Trimming took off 6 bases at V and 5 bases at J, with 13 bases between the two ends. CDR3 amino acids: CASSVRRLTEAFF. The CDR3, as DNA: TGTGCCAGCAGCGTACGGAGGTTGACTGAAGCTTTCTTT.

This clone was counted between two and nine times. J is TRBJ1-1 and V is TRBV6-1; 7 bases line up with TRBD1. V was clipped by 6 bases and J by 6 bases; unmatched bases: 4. The CDR3 extends over 12 amino acids. The V gene's germline CDR1 is MNHNS and CDR2 SASEGT. CDR3: CASRRQGPEAFF. The CDR3 nucleotides are TGTGCCAGCAGGCGACAGGGACCTGAAGCTTTCTTT.

This clone was counted between two and nine times. The genes are TRBV11-2 and TRBJ1-3; D is perhaps TRBD1 (5 bases). From germline, CDR1 is SGHAT and CDR2 FQNNGV. V lost 1 base and J 3 bases, leaving 7 bases between the germline ends. The CDR3 is 14 residues long. This CDR3 is CASSLAGNGNTIYF. CDR3 nucleotides: TGTGCCAGCAGCTTAGCAGGGAATGGAAACACCATATATTTT. Using reference TRBV11-2 and TRBJ1-3 for the parts outside the CDR3, the full variable domain is EAGVAQSPRYKIIEKRQSVAFWCNPISGHATLYWYQQILGQGPKLLIQFQNNGVVDDSQLPKDRFSAERLKGVDSTLKIQPAKLEDSAVYLCASSLAGNGNTIYFGEGSWLTVV.

This clone was counted a few times. The chain carries TRBV19 and TRBJ1-1; D perhaps matches TRBD1 (5 bases). The CDR3 runs 14 residues. V dropped 5 bases and J dropped 6 bases, with 16 bases sitting between them. Looked up from germline, CDR1 is LNHDA and CDR2 is SQIVND (reference sequence). Here the CDR3 DNA reads TGTGCCAGTAGTCCTGGGGATAGGGGCGCTGAAGCTTTCTTT. This translates into CASSPGDRGAEAFF.

The chain couples TRBV7-6 to TRBJ2-1; tentative D call: TRBD1 (6 bases). The CDR3 has 14 amino acids. Germline V lookup: CDR1 SGHVS, CDR2 FNYEAQ. The V gene lost 1 base and the J gene lost 8 bases, with 12 bases spanning the gap. The chain's CDR3 is CASSLDIAGDEQFF. The DNA for the CDR3 is TGTGCCAGCAGCTTAGATATAGCAGGGGATGAGCAGTTCTTC.

This clone was observed a few times. The genes are TRBV4-1 and TRBJ2-3; TRBD1 matches 9 bases. CDR1 MGHRA and CDR2 YSYEKL come from the germline V gene. This CDR3 contains 15 residues. V lost 4 bases and J lost 5; bases outside the gene matches: 7. As DNA, the CDR3 is TGCGCCAGCAGCCTCGACAGGGGGTCTAAAGATACGCAGTATTTT. This translates into CASSLDRGSKDTQYF.

The chain uses TRBV13 and TRBJ2-7; the match to TRBD2 covers 10 bases. There are 18 residues in the CDR3. J was trimmed by 2 bases and V by 0 bases; bases with no gene match: 10. Germline V lookup: CDR1 PRHDT, CDR2 FYEKMQ (reference sequence). CDR3 sequence: CASSLGVAGGARTYEQYF. In DNA form, the CDR3 reads TGTGCCAGCAGCTTAGGAGTAGCGGGAGGCGCGAGGACCTACGAGCAGTACTTC.

This clone was picked up a small number of times. V is TRBV4-2 and J is TRBJ2-7; D is uncertain. The ends were cut back, 0 bases at V and 0 bases at J, with 12 bases in the middle. The CDR3 runs 16 residues. The germline V gene has CDR1 LGHNA and CDR2 YNFKEQ. CDR3 loop: CASSQDGTGSSYEQYF. DNA for the CDR3: TGTGCCAGCAGCCAAGATGGCACGGGTAGCTCCTACGAGCAGTACTTC.

The rearrangement joins TRBV21-1 to TRBJ2-1; the table assigns TRBD1, which was not confirmed against the DNA. TRBV21-1 is labeled a pseudogene. This CDR3 is built from 12 residues. The CDR3, as DNA: TGTGCCAGCAGCATACAGGTGAATGAGCAGTTCTTC. The encoded protein is CASSIQVNEQFF.

This clone was seen once. The chain couples TRBV7-9 to TRBJ1-6; D uncertain. V lost 1 base and J 0 bases, leaving 7 bases between the germline ends. This CDR3 contains 16 residues. Germline loops: CDR1 SEHNR, CDR2 FQNEAQ (reference sequence). The CDR3 is CASSLVRSSYNSPLHF. The CDR3, as DNA: TGTGCCAGCAGCTTAGTCCGGAGCTCCTATAATTCACCCCTCCACTTT.

This chain joins TRBV14 and TRBJ1-1; D is unresolved. From germline, CDR1 is SGHDN and CDR2 FVKESK. The CDR3 covers 14 residues. Trimming removed 0 bases from V and 10 bases from J, with 15 bases in between. CDR3: CASSQDLGLRGAFF. CDR3 in DNA: TGTGCCAGCAGCCAAGATCTGGGGTTGCGGGGAGCTTTCTTT.